This T cell receptor (beta chain) was sequenced during a study of OX40 agonist ivuxolimab in advanced cancers. If patients had autoimmune disease history or systemic immunosuppression, they were excluded. Sampling of blood occurred at baseline, cycle 4 day 1, and cycle 7 day 1. In the case of this clone: The antigen is not known.

Study-wide findings and caveats: Near-lowest levels of clonal expansion characterized partial responders at 0.1-3.0 mg/kg.

Germline V gene sequence: CDR1 SGHTA, CDR2 FQGTGA. The CDR3 has 16 amino acids. V lost 1 base, J lost 6 bases, and 17 bases lay in between. Measured with immunoSEQ multiplex PCR; TCRdb has only the in-frame clones, and not every one. The table lists roughly 80,000 clones, just over 90% of them singletons, with more than 13% in the top ten. The V call is TRBV7-3, the J call TRBJ2-3; D is ambiguous. The source is an adult with an advanced solid tumor such as melanoma, head and neck, liver or kidney cancer. Source: CD4+ or CD8+ T cells sorted from blood, taken in a trial of the OX40 agonist ivuxolimab. CDR3: CASSLRGPDPPDTQYF. CDR3 bases: TGTGCCAGCAGCTTAAGGGGTCCAGACCCGCCCGATACGCAGTATTTT.